This TCR beta chain derives from a study of shared clonotypes between healthy human individuals. The length of the CDR3 is 19 residues. Trimming took 2 bases from V and 0 from J; bases not matched to a gene: 11. Germline values: CDR1 SGHTA, CDR2 FQGNSA. This clone occurred once. TCRdb's copy holds only in-frame clones and misses some; the assay was immunoSEQ multiplex PCR. The sample has some 2,400,000 clones; 95% are singletons. This clonotype was sampled from a man aged 18 to 29 in good health. Sequenced input: naive CD4+ T cells sorted from blood. This sample's subset: CD45RA+ positively selected. The V gene is TRBV7-2, the J gene TRBJ2-3; TRBD2 aligns across 10 bases. For the CDR3, the DNA is TGTGCCAGCAGCTTATTCCTAGCGGGAGCCCTATCTAGCACAGATACGCAGTATTTT. Translation: CASSLFLAGALSSTDTQYF. The variable domain in full, completed from reference TRBV7-2 and TRBJ2-3, reads GAGVSQSPSNKVTEKGKDVELRCDPISGHTALYWYRQSLGQGLEFLIYFQGNSAPDKSGLPSDRFSAERTGGSVSTLTIQRTQQEDSAVYLCASSLFLAGALSSTDTQYFGPGTRLTVL.